The 27 T cell receptor beta chains below come from one sample, sequenced in a study of cytomegalovirus exposure and HLA in healthy donors. Profiled with immunoSEQ multiplex PCR; TCRdb holds only in-frame clones, not every one. The data show 100,000 to 130,000 clones, with approximately 94% seen just once and approximately 0.67% held by the top ten. The source material was PBMCs. All receptors come from a woman aged 18-29 years in good health and CMV-seronegative.

V and J are TRBV7-9 and TRBJ2-1, with D maybe TRBD1 (5 bases). CDR1 SEHNR and CDR2 FQNEAQ come from the germline V gene (reference sequence). The CDR3 has 14 amino acids. Trimming left V 3 bases short and J 1 base short, with 7 bases between. CDR3 DNA sequence: TGTGCCAGCAGCTTTGACAGTTCCTACAATGAGCAGTTCTTC. Residues: CASSFDSSYNEQFF.

The genes are TRBV7-3 and TRBJ2-5, with 11 positions matching TRBD1. The CDR3 is 18 amino acids. CDR1 and CDR2 (germline): SGHTA, FQGTGA. With V trimmed by 2 bases and J by 1 base, 9 bases remained unmatched. The CDR3 is CASSLYNGGTGGQETQYF. The CDR3 DNA reads as TGTGCCAGCAGCTTATATAACGGGGGGACAGGGGGCCAAGAGACCCAGTACTTC.

The V call is TRBV4-3, the J call TRBJ2-2; perhaps TRBD1 as D (5 bases). Germline V gives CDR1 LGHNA, CDR2 YSLEER. The ends were cut back, 0 bases at V and 7 bases at J, with 15 bases in the middle. This CDR3 is built from 16 residues. CDR3 sequence reads: CASSQEVQGFGGELFF. For the CDR3, the DNA is TGCGCCAGCAGCCAAGAGGTCCAGGGATTCGGCGGGGAGCTGTTTTTT.

The chain combines TRBV7-6 with TRBJ2-5; 7 bases align to TRBD1. V was clipped by 5 bases and J by 3 bases; unmatched bases: 6. This CDR3 has 14 residues. Germline CDR1 is SGHVS and CDR2 is FNYEAQ. Here the CDR3 reads CASSQGTVEETQYF. The CDR3 DNA sequence: TGTGCCAGCAGCCAAGGGACAGTCGAAGAGACCCAGTACTTC.

The chain recombines TRBV11-2 with TRBJ1-2; possibly TRBD1 for D (6 bases). Germline CDR1 SGHAT, CDR2 FQNNGV. V was cut by 1 base and J by 10 bases, with 19 bases left in between. The CDR3 contains 15 residues. In DNA form, the CDR3 reads TGTGCCAGCAGCTTAGGCCCGAGCGGACAGTCTGCCTACACCTTC. Its protein product is CASSLGPSGQSAYTF.

This chain uses TRBV7-9 with TRBJ1-1; D gene uncertain. The germline V gene encodes CDR1 SEHNR and CDR2 FQNEAQ (reference sequence). The CDR3 totals 13 residues. V lost 1 base and J 8 bases, leaving 11 bases between the germline ends. The CDR3 sequence: CASSLEVGREAFF. The CDR3 nucleotides read TGTGCCAGCAGCTTAGAAGTGGGCAGAGAAGCTTTCTTT.

V is TRBV6-5 and J is TRBJ1-6, with 8 bases identical to TRBD1. CDR3 size: 15 residues. The V segment lost 4 bases and the J segment 8 bases; nucleotides outside the gene matches: 7. Germline values: CDR1 MNHEY, CDR2 SVGAGI. CDR3 sequence reads: CASSSSDRVYSPLHF. The CDR3, as DNA: TGTGCCAGCAGTTCCTCGGACAGGGTATATTCACCCCTCCACTTT.

The chain has TRBV27 and TRBJ2-7, with 14 positions matching TRBD2. Per the germline V gene, CDR1 is MNHEY and CDR2 is SMNVEV (reference sequence). This CDR3 has 16 residues. Trimming cost V 3 bases and J 0 bases; bases outside gene matches: 1. This chain's CDR3 is CASSLGTSGGSYEQYF. CDR3 DNA sequence: TGTGCCAGCAGTTTGGGGACTAGCGGGGGCTCCTACGAGCAGTACTTC.

This chain connects TRBV6-5 to TRBJ2-1; D perhaps matches TRBD1 (6 bases). This CDR3 region has 13 residues. Germline V lookup: CDR1 MNHEY, CDR2 SVGAGI. The V end lost 4 bases, the J end lost 4 bases, and 8 bases lay between the germline ends. The CDR3 DNA follows: TGTGCCAGCAGTTTTCAGGGGTACAATGAGCAGTTCTTC. This sequence encodes CASSFQGYNEQFF.

This chain links TRBV4-1 with TRBJ2-1; tentatively, D is TRBD1 (6 bases). Germline V CDR1 and CDR2: MGHRA, YSYEKL. V shed 1 base and J shed 4 bases, with 11 bases lying between them. CDR3 length: 15 amino acids. In DNA form, the CDR3 reads TGCGCCAGCAGCCAAGCAGGGGACGGTTACAATGAGCAGTTCTTC. Translation: CASSQAGDGYNEQFF.

This chain connects TRBV28 to TRBJ1-5; D not certain. The CDR3 has 14 residues. CDR1 MDHEN and CDR2 SYDVKM come from the germline V gene. Trimming removed 5 bases at V and 9 bases at J, with 17 bases between. CDR3 loop: CASSLVTLVLPQHF. The CDR3, as DNA: TGTGCCAGCAGTCTCGTCACTTTAGTTCTGCCCCAGCATTTT.

The J gene is TRBJ1-5, the V gene TRBV28; D is undetermined. The germline gives CDR1 MDHEN, CDR2 SYDVKM. Trimming left V 4 bases short and J 4 bases short, with 11 bases between. The CDR3 loop spans 14 amino acids. CDR3 DNA: TGTGCCAGCAGTTATGCGGTGGCGAATCAGCCCCAGCATTTT. As protein: CASSYAVANQPQHF.

The rearrangement joins TRBV11-2 to TRBJ2-7, with TRBD1 matching over 11 bases. The CDR3 is 15 amino acids. Germline lookup yields CDR1 SGHAT and CDR2 FQNNGV. The ends lost 5 bases at V and 3 bases at J; junction bases unmatched: 6. CDR3 bases: TGTGCCAGCAGCCGAGGACAGGGGGCCTTCTACGAGCAGTACTTC. Protein: CASSRGQGAFYEQYF.

V and J are TRBV6-5 and TRBJ2-5, with D tentatively TRBD2 (5 bases). V shed 2 bases and J shed 10 bases, with 17 bases lying between them. The CDR3 contains 14 residues. Germline CDR1 and CDR2: MNHEY and SVGAGI. The CDR3: CASSYGVSGSVQYF. The CDR3 DNA sequence: TGTGCCAGCAGTTACGGCGTATCGGGGAGTGTCCAGTACTTC.

This clone has just one count. The V gene is TRBV6-5, the J gene TRBJ1-2; D gene uncertain. The CDR3 covers 14 residues. Germline V gene data show CDR1 as MNHEY and CDR2 as SVGAGI. V gave up 8 bases and J gave up 3 bases, with 16 bases separating them. CDR3 sequence (DNA): TGTGCCAGCCGCGGGGTGGCGCCCTACTATGGCTACACCTTC. It specifies CASRGVAPYYGYTF.

V usage is TRBV29-1 and J usage is TRBJ2-1; unclear D gene. Germline assignment: CDR1 SQVTM and CDR2 ANQGSEA. The CDR3 runs 12 residues. V shed 2 bases and J shed 4 bases, with 6 bases lying between them. For the CDR3, the DNA is TGCAGCGTTGAAATAGCTTACAATGAGCAGTTCTTC. It codes for CSVEIAYNEQFF.

The chain carries TRBV7-2 and TRBJ1-5, with D unresolved. From germline, CDR1 is SGHTA and CDR2 FQGNSA. The CDR3 is 13 amino acids. Trimming shortened V by 4 bases and J by 5 bases, and 9 bases separated the two germline ends. CDR3 residues: CASSSRSDQPQHF. The CDR3 bases are TGTGCCAGCAGCTCTCGGTCGGATCAGCCCCAGCATTTT.

In this sample, this clone turned up a few times. The rearrangement links TRBV5-8 to TRBJ2-3; D is possibly TRBD1 (6 bases). CDR1 and CDR2 (germline): SGHTS, YDEGEE. The CDR3 contains 17 residues. V gave up 3 bases and J gave up 11 bases, with 28 bases separating them. CDR3 in DNA: TGTGCCAGCAGCTCCCGGCTAGGGGGAGTAGCCGGATCCCAGCAGTATTTT. Protein product: CASSSRLGGVAGSQQYF. Based on the CDR3 plus reference TRBV5-8 and TRBJ2-3, the full variable domain is EAGVTQSPTHLIKTRGQQATLRCSPISGHTSVYWYQQALGLGLQFLLWYDEGEERNRGNFPPRFSGRQFPNYSSELNVNALELEDSALYLCASSSRLGGVAGSQQYFGPGTRLTVL.

This clone was detected once. The genes are TRBV9 and TRBJ1-2; possible D gene TRBD1, 6 bases. Between the trimmed V and J ends, which lost 1 base and 6 bases, there was a span of 16 bases. There are 15 residues in the CDR3. Germline CDR1 is SGDLS and CDR2 is YYNGEE. CDR3 amino acids: CASSVTTAQGHGYTF. The CDR3 bases are TGTGCCAGCAGCGTAACCACAGCACAGGGACATGGCTACACCTTC.

This CDR3 reads CASSLYLAPGTGELFF. The CDR3 DNA reads TGTGCCAGCAGTTTATATCTAGCTCCCGGGACCGGGGAGCTGTTTTTT. V usage is TRBV28 and J usage is TRBJ2-2, with D tentatively TRBD2 (5 bases). V gave up 1 base and J gave up 5 bases, with 14 bases separating them. Germline assignment: CDR1 MDHEN and CDR2 SYDVKM. The length of the CDR3 is 16 residues.

The chain employs TRBV30 and TRBJ1-6; possible D gene TRBD1, 5 bases. Between the trimmed V and J ends, which lost 5 bases and 3 bases, there was a span of 8 bases. The length of the CDR3 is 13 residues. Germline assignment: CDR1 GTSNPN and CDR2 SVGIG (reference sequence). CDR3 DNA: TGTGCCTGGGGGGCAGGCTATAATTCACCCCTCCACTTT. Its translation is CAWGAGYNSPLHF.

This chain links TRBV9 with TRBJ2-6, with D possibly matching TRBD2 (5 bases). There are 17 residues in the CDR3. Trimming left V 4 bases short and J 0 bases short, with 14 bases between. The germline CDR1 and CDR2 sequences are SGDLS and YYNGEE. The CDR3 DNA sequence: TGTGCCAGCAGCTCCTATGGAGGAAACTCTGGGGCCAACGTCCTGACTTTC. Translation: CASSSYGGNSGANVLTF.

This chain uses TRBV27 with TRBJ2-6; 11 bases line up with TRBD1. The CDR3 sequence is 19 residues long. The J segment lost 2 bases and the V segment lost 5 bases, leaving 11 bases of the junction unmatched. Germline V gives CDR1 MNHEY, CDR2 SMNVEV (reference sequence). For the CDR3, the DNA is TGTGCCAGCAGTCCCCCCGGGACAGGGGGATATCCTGGGGCCAACGTCCTGACTTTC. Protein: CASSPPGTGGYPGANVLTF.

The V and J genes are TRBV14 and TRBJ1-1; D might be TRBD1 (6 bases). V shed 1 base and J shed 3 bases, with 12 bases lying between them. The CDR3 is made up of 15 amino acids. Germline CDR1 SGHDN, CDR2 FVKESK. For the CDR3, the DNA is TGTGCCAGCAGCCAAGGGTACAGGGATGACACTGAAGCTTTCTTT. Its translation: CASSQGYRDDTEAFF.

The chain carries TRBV5-4 and TRBJ2-7; D possibly corresponds to TRBD2 (6 bases). The V gene lost 1 base and the J gene lost 3 bases, with 11 bases spanning the gap. This CDR3 has 14 amino acids. Per the germline V gene, CDR1 is SGHNT and CDR2 is YYREEE (reference sequence). The CDR3 coding sequence is TGTGCCAGCAGCTTGAAGGGAGGAGGCTACGAGCAGTACTTC. Protein sequence: CASSLKGGGYEQYF.

This rearrangement joins TRBV6-5 to TRBJ2-7; 7 bases align to TRBD1. Germline V lookup: CDR1 MNHEY, CDR2 SVGAGI. The junction had 9 bases not matched to a gene; V was cut back by 6 bases and J by 1 base. This CDR3 region has 15 residues. Here the CDR3 reads CASSRPGQRSYEQYF. DNA for the CDR3: TGTGCCAGCAGCCGACCGGGACAGAGATCCTACGAGCAGTACTTC.

The J gene is TRBJ1-5, the V gene TRBV21-1; no check of the table's D call, TRBD1, against the DNA was made. TRBV21-1 is an annotated pseudogene. The CDR3 contains 16 residues. The CDR3 nucleotides read TGTGCCAGCAGCAAACATTGGGGACAGGATCGTCAGCCCCAGCATTTT. Its translation is CASSKHWGQDRQPQHF.